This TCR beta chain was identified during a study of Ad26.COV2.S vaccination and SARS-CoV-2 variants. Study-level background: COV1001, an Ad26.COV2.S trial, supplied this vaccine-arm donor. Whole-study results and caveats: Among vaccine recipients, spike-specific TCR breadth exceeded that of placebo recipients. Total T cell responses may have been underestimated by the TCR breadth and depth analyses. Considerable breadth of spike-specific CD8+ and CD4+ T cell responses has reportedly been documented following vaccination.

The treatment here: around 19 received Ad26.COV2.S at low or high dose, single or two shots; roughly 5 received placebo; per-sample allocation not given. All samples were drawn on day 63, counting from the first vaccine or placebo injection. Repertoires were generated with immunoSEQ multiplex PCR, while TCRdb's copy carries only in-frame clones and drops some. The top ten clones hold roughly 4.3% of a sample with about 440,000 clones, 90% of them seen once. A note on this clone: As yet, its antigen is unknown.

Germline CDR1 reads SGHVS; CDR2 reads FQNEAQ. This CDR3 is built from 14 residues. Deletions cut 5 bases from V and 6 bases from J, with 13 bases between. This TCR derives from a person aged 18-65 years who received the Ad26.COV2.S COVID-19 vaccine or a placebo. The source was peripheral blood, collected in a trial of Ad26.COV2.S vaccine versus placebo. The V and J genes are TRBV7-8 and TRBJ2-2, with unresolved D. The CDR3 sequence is CASSLNGESGELFF. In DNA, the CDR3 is TGTGCCAGCAGCCTAAATGGGGAATCCGGGGAGCTGTTTTTT.